This T cell receptor (beta chain) was recovered during a study of response to subunit inactivated influenza vaccine. Study-wide findings and caveats: There was a suggestion from the authors that each seasonal influenza vaccination recruits few new T cells.

Worth noting for this clonotype: Its antigen remains unknown.

CDR1 is ENHRY, CDR2 SYGVKD, per germline. The CDR3 has 15 residues. V shed 8 bases, J shed 3 bases, and the junction held 7 bases outside the gene matches. MiXCR was run by TCRdb on the RT-PCR reads, yielding one entry per CDR3 protein. The sample holds 650,000 or so distinct CDR3 sequences, approximately 15% seen once. The sequencing used PBMCs from blood, collected 14 to 15 days before vaccination. This TCR came from a man aged 45-65 years who received an inactivated influenza vaccine. V and J are TRBV10-3 and TRBJ1-1; 12 bases match TRBD1. CDR3 loop: CAIRGQGARDTEAFF. The CDR3 DNA reads as TGTGCCATCCGGGGACAGGGGGCACGGGACACTGAAGCTTTCTTT.